This record looks at one T cell receptor beta chain sequence and its context. This record belongs to a study of blood T cell repertoires in COVID-19. The overall study: The United States, Italy and Spain supplied acute and convalescent COVID-19 samples. In each case, the material was cDNA or gDNA derived from T cells, B-cell-depleted T cells, or PBMCs.

Authors' methods: Amplified reference gene primers provided the basis for estimating nucleated cell counts. Here immunoSEQ multiplex PCR was the method, and the copy in TCRdb shows in-frame clones only, minus some. V and J calls and clone size come straight from that table; D and trimming were deduced from the DNA. Among roughly 140,000 clones listed, 85% to 90% were seen once. V lost 6 bases and J lost 7; bases outside the gene matches: 9. CDR1 and CDR2 from the germline V gene are KGHSH and LQKENI. This CDR3 comprises 14 residues. Sequencing was performed on peripheral blood. The rearrangement joins TRBV18 to TRBJ2-1; 7 nucleotides line up with TRBD1. The TCR originated in a woman aged 40-49 years with acute or convalescent COVID-19. DNA of the CDR3: TGTGCCAGCTCCGCTTCAGGGGGTTTAAATGAGCAGTTCTTC. Translating it yields CASSASGGLNEQFF.